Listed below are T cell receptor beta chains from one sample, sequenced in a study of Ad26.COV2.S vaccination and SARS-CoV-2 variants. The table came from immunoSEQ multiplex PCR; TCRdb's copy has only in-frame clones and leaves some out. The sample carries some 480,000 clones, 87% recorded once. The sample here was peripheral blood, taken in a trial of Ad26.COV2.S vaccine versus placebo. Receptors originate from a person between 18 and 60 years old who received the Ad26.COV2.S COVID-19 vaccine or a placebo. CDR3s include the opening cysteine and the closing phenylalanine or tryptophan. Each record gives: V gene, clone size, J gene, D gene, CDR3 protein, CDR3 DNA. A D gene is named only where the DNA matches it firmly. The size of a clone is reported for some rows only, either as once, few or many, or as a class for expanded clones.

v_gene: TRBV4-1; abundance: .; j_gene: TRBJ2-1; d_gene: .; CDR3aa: CASSQGRGVRSEQFF; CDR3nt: TGCGCCAGCAGCCAAGGACGCGGGGTGAGGAGTGAGCAGTTCTTC
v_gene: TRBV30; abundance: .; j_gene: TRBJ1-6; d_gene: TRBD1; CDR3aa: CAWSDRENSPLHF; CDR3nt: TGTGCCTGGAGCGACAGGGAAAATTCACCCCTCCACTTT
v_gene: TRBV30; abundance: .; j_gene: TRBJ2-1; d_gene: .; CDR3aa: CAWTRVSGNEQFF; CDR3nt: TGTGCCTGGACTAGGGTATCGGGCAATGAGCAGTTCTTC
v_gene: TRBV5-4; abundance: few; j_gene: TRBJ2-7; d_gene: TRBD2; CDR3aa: CASSLIASGSYEQYF; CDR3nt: TGTGCCAGCAGCTTGATCGCTAGCGGGAGCTACGAGCAGTACTTC
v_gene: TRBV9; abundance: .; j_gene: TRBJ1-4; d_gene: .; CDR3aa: CASSVRPGTNEKLFF; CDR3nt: TGTGCCAGCAGCGTACGGCCAGGAACTAATGAAAAACTGTTTTTT
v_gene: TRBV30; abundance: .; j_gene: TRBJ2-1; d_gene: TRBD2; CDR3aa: CAWSVRGGRRNEQFF; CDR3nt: TGTGCCTGGAGTGTACGGGGCGGGAGAAGGAATGAGCAGTTCTTC
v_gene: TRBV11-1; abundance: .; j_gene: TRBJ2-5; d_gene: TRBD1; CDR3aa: CASSFGDRGFQETQYF; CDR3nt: TGTGCCAGCAGCTTTGGGGACAGGGGCTTCCAAGAGACCCAGTACTTC
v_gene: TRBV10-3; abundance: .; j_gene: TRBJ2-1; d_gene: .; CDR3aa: CAISVGDNEQFF; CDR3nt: TGTGCCATCAGCGTAGGAGACAATGAGCAGTTCTTC
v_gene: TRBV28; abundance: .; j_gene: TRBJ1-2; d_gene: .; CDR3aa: CASSYGQPLYGYTF; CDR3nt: TGTGCCAGCAGTTACGGACAGCCCCTTTATGGCTACACCTTC
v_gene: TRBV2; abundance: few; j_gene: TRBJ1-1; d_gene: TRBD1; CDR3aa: CASSAGQGIAEAFF; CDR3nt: TGTGCCAGCAGTGCAGGACAGGGGATAGCTGAAGCTTTCTTT
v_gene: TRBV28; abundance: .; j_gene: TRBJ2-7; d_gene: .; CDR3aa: CASSFFFSDWPGEQYF; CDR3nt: TGTGCCAGCTCATTTTTCTTTTCGGACTGGCCTGGGGAGCAGTACTTC
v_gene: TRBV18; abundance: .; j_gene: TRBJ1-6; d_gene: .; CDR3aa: CASSPRQGLDSPLHF; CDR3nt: TGTGCCAGCTCACCTCGGCAGGGGTTAGATTCACCCCTCCACTTT
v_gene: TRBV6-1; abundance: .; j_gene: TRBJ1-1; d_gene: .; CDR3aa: CASSEGALILNAEAFF; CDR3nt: TGTGCCAGCAGTGAGGGCGCATTGATTTTGAACGCTGAAGCTTTCTTT
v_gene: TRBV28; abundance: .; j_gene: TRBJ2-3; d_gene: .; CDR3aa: CASSPFGGASDTQYF; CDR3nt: TGTGCCAGCAGTCCCTTTGGAGGGGCCTCAGATACGCAGTATTTT
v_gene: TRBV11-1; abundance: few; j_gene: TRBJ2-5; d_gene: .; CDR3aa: CASSLGQVQETQYF; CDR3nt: TGTGCCAGCAGCTTAGGACAGGTCCAAGAGACCCAGTACTTC
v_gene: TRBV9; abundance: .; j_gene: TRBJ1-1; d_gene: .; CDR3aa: CASSEEGGAATEAFF; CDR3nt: TGTGCCAGCAGCGAAGAGGGAGGGGCTGCGACTGAAGCTTTCTTT
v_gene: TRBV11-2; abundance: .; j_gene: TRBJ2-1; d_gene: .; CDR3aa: CASSPRGLFLNNEQFF; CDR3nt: TGTGCCAGCAGCCCGAGGGGCTTATTTTTGAACAATGAGCAGTTCTTC
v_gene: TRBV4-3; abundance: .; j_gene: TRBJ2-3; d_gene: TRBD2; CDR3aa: CASSQLSGLGLGTQYF; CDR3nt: TGCGCCAGCAGCCAACTTTCGGGACTAGGCTTAGGTACGCAGTATTTT
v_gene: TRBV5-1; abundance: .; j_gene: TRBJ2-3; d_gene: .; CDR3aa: CASSLAAGSDTQYF; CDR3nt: TGCGCCAGCAGCTTAGCGGCGGGGTCAGATACGCAGTATTTT
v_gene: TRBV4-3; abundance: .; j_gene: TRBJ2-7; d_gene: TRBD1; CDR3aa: CASSQATGGPYEQYF; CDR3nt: TGCGCCAGCAGCCAGGCCACAGGGGGGCCCTACGAGCAGTACTTC
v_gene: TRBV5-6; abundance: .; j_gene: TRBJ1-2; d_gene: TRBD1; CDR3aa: CASSLWDRELNYGYTF; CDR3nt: TGTGCCAGCAGCCTGTGGGACAGAGAGCTAAACTATGGCTACACCTTC
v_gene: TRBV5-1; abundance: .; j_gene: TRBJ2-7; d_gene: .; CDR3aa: CASSFFNAGYEQYF; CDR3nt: TGCGCCAGCAGCTTTTTCAACGCGGGTTACGAGCAGTACTTC
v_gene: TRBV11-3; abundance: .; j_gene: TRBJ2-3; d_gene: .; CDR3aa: CASSSQGTDTQYF; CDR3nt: TGTGCCAGCAGCTCGCAAGGCACAGATACGCAGTATTTT
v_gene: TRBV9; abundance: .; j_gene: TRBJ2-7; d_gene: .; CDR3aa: CASSVGQGRSYEQYF; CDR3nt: TGTGCCAGCAGCGTTGGGCAGGGTCGGTCCTACGAGCAGTACTTC
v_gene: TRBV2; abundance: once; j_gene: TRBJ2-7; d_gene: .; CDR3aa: CASSEALGVPYEQYF; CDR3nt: TGTGCCAGCAGTGAAGCGCTTGGGGTCCCCTACGAGCAGTACTTC
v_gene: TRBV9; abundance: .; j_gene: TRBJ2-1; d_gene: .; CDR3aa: CASSVAPLSEQFF; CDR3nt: TGTGCCAGCAGCGTAGCCCCGCTTAGTGAGCAGTTCTTC
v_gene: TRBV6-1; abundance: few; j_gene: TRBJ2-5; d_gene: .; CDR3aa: CASSDMAGAQETQYF; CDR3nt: TGTGCCAGCAGTGACATGGCGGGGGCACAAGAGACCCAGTACTTC
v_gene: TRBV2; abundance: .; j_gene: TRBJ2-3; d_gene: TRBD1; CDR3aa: CASRTGGSTDTQYF; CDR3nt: TGTGCCAGCAGGACAGGGGGTAGCACAGATACGCAGTATTTT
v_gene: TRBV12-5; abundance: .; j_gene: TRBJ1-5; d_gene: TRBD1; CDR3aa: CASSTGPHQPQHF; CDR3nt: TGTGCTAGCTCGACAGGGCCACATCAGCCCCAGCATTTT
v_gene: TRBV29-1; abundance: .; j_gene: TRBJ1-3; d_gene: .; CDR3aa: CSVEETGSSGNTIYF; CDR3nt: TGCAGCGTTGAGGAAACAGGGAGCTCTGGAAACACCATATATTTT
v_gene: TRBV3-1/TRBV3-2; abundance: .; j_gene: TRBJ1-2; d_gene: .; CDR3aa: CASSTTGSYLYYGYTF; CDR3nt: TGTGCCAGCAGCACCACCGGGTCGTACCTTTACTATGGCTACACCTTC